The clone carrying this T cell receptor (beta chain) was observed a few times. The antigen is not known. This record belongs to a study of beta chain features in type 1 diabetes. Findings of the study overall: VDJ junctions sequenced from type 1 diabetes patients showed fewer insertions and more deletions.

Each of the CD4+ naive, central memory, regulatory and stem cell-like memory populations was sorted via CD45RO/CCR7/CD25/CD127/CD95/CD27. What was sequenced were expressed TCRB transcripts, since all of the isolated RNA had been reverse transcribed. TCRdb's table, derived via immunoSEQ multiplex PCR, lists solely in-frame clones and lacks some. Of around 430,000 clones in the sample, approximately 28% were seen once. The sample consisted of naive CD4+ T cells from blood. The TCR was taken from a man in his late teens or twenties in good health.

CDR3 protein: CSVAAVQETQYF. CDR3 DNA sequence: TGCAGCGTCGCAGCGGTCCAAGAGACCCAGTACTTC. The chain couples TRBV29-1 to TRBJ2-5; D perhaps matches TRBD2 (5 bases). This CDR3 spans 12 amino acids. Looked up from germline, CDR1 is SQVTM and CDR2 is ANQGSEA. The V end lost 6 bases, the J end lost 1 base, and 9 bases lay between the germline ends.